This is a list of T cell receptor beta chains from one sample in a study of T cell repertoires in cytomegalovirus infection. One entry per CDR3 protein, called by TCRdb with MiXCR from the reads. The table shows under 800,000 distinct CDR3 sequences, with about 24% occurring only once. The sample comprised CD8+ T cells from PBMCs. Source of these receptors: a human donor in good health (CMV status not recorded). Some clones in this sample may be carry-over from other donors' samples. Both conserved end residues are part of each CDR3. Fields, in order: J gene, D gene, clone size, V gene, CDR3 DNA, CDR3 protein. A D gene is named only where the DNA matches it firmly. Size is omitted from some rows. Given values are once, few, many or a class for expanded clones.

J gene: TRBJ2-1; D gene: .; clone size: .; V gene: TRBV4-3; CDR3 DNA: TGCGCCAGCAGCCCCCTCGCGGCAACGCACGATGAGCAGTTCTTC; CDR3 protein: CASSPLAATHDEQFF
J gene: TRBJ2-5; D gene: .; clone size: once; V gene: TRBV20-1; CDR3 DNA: TGCAGTTTCCCCGACGCGATCCGAATTCAAGAGACCCAGTACTTC; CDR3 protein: CSFPDAIRIQETQYF
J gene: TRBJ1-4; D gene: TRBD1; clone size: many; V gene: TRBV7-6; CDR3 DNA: TGTGCCAGCAGCTTGCGACAGGGGGCGGTTAATGAAAAACTGTTTTTT; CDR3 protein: CASSLRQGAVNEKLFF
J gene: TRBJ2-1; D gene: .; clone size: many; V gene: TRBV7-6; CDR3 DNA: TGTGCCAGCAGCTTAGGGCAGTACGATGAGCAGTTCTTC; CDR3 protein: CASSLGQYDEQFF
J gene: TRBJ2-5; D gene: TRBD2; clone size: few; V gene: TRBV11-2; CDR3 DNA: TGTGCCAGCAGCTTAGTGGCTAGCGGGGGGATTAAAGAGACCCAGTACTTC; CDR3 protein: CASSLVASGGIKETQYF
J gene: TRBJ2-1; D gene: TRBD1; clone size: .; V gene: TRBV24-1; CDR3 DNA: TGTGCCACCAGTCGTGCCTTGGGACAGGGGGCCCACAATGAGCAGTTCTTC; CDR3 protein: CATSRALGQGAHNEQFF
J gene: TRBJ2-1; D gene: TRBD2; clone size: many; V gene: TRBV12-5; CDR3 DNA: TGTGCTAGTGGCCCAGCCAGCGGGGGTAACTACAATGAGCAGTTCTTC; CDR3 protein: CASGPASGGNYNEQFF
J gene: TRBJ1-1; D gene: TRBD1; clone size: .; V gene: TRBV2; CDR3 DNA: TGTGCCAGCAGTGAAGCGCTTGGGACAGGCCCCTTTAACACTGAAGCTTTCTTT; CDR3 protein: CASSEALGTGPFNTEAFF
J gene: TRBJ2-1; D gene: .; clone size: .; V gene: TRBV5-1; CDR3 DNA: TGCGCCAGCAGCCTTTCCGGGCCGAACAATGAGCAGTTCTTC; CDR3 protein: CASSLSGPNNEQFF
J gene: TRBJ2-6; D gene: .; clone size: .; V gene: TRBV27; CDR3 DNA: TGTGCCAGCAGTTTCGGTGGGGCCAACGTCCTGACTTTC; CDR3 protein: CASSFGGANVLTF
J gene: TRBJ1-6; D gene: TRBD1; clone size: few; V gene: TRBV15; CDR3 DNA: TGTGCCACCAGCAGAAGACAGACAGGGTCTGGCCTCCACTTT; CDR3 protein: CATSRRQTGSGLHF
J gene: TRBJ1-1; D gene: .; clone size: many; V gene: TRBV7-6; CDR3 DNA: TGTGCCTGCCGAAGGACAAATATGAACACTGAAGCTTTCTTT; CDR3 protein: CACRRTNMNTEAFF
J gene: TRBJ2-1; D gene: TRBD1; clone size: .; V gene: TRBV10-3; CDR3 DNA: TGTGCCATCAGACTGGACAGGGGGCTCAACAATGAGCAGTTCTTC; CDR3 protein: CAIRLDRGLNNEQFF
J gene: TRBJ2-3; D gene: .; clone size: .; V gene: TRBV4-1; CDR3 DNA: TGCGCCAGCAGCCAAGATCGGGGGGATACGCAGTATTTT; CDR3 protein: CASSQDRGDTQYF
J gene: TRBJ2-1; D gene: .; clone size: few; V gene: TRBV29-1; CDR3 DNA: TGCAGCGTTGAAACGACAGAGACTTGGACCAATGAGCAGTTCTTC; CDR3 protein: CSVETTETWTNEQFF
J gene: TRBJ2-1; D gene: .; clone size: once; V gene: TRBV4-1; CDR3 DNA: TGCGCCAGCAGCCAAGAGTTGGTCAATGAGCAGTTCTTC; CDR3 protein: CASSQELVNEQFF
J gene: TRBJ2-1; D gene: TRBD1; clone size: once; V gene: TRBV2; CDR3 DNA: TGTGCCAGTACGGGGACAGGGGGCCACAATGAGCAGTTCTTC; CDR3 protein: CASTGTGGHNEQFF
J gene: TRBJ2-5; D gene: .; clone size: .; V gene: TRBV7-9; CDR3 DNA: TGTGCCAGCAGCTTCCCGGGACCGAGAGAGACCCAGTACTTC; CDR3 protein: CASSFPGPRETQYF
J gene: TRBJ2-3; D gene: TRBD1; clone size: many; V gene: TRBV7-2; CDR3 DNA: TGTGCCAGCAACCCTGAATCGCGACAGGGGACGGATACGCAGTATTTT; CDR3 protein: CASNPESRQGTDTQYF
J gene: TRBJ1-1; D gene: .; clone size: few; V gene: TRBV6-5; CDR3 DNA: TGTGCCAGCAGTTACATCCGCGGAACTGGGTACACTGAAGCTTTCTTT; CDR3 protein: CASSYIRGTGYTEAFF
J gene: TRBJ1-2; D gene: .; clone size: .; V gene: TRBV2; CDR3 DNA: TGTGCCAGCAGTCGTAACTGGGGGGGCTCTAACTATGGCTACACCTTC; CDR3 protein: CASSRNWGGSNYGYTF
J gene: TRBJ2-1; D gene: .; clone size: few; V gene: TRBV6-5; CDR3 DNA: TGTGCCAGCACCACAGGGAGGGCCGACAATGAGCAGTTCTTC; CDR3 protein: CASTTGRADNEQFF
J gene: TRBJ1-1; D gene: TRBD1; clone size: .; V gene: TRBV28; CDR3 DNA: TGTGCCAGCAGGGACAGGGCGGGAGGTACTGAAGCTTTCTTT; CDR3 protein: CASRDRAGGTEAFF
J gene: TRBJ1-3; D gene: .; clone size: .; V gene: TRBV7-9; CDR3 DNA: TGTGCCAGCAGCTCCACAGGGACCTCTGGAAACACCATATATTTT; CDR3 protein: CASSSTGTSGNTIYF
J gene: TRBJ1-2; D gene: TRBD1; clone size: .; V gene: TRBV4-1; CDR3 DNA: TGCGCCAGCAGCCAAACAGCGGGACAGCCTTATGGCTACACCTTC; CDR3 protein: CASSQTAGQPYGYTF
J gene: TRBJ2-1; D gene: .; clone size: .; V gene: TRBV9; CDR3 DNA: TGTGCCAGCAGCGCAACAGCTACCGGGTACAATGAGCAGTTCTTC; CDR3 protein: CASSATATGYNEQFF
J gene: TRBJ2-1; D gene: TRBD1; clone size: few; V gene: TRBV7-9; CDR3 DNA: TGTGCCAGCAGTCAGACAGGGGGCTGGGAGCAGTTCTTC; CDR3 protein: CASSQTGGWEQFF
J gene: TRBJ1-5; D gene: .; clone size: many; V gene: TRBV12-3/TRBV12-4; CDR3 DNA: TGTGCCAGCAGTTTCCCCGACAGTAATCAGCCCCAGCATTTT; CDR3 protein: CASSFPDSNQPQHF
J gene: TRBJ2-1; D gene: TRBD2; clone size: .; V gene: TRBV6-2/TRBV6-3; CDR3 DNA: TGTGCCAGCAGTTCCCCCAGCGGGGGAGGATATGAGCAGTTCTTC; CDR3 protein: CASSSPSGGGYEQFF
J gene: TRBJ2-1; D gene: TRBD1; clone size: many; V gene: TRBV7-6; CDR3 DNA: TGTGCCAGCAGCTTAGAACAGGGGCTCTACAATGAGCAGTTCTTC; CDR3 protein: CASSLEQGLYNEQFF
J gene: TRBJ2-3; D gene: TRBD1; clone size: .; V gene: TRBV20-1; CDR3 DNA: TGCAGTGCTAGAGACCAGGGACAGGGGAGGGGTCAGCCCCAGTATTTT; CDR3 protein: CSARDQGQGRGQPQYF
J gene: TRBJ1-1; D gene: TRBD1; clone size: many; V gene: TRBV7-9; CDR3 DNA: TGTGCCAGCAGCTCGCCGGGACAGTTGAACACTGAAGCTTTCTTT; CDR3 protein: CASSSPGQLNTEAFF
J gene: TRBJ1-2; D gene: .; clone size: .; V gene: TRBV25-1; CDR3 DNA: TGTGTCAGCAGTGAATATAACACCTATGGCTACACCTTC; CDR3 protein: CVSSEYNTYGYTF
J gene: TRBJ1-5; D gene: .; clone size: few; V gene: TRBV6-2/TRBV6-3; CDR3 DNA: TGTGCCAGCAGTTATTGGCGGGGAAGCAATCAGCCCCAGCATTTT; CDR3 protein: CASSYWRGSNQPQHF
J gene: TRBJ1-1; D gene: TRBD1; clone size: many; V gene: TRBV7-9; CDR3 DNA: TGTGCCAGCAGCGCAAGGAACAGGGGGAACACTGAAGCTTTCTTT; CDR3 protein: CASSARNRGNTEAFF
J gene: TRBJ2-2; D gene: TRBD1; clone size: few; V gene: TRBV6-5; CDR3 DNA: TGTGCCAGCAGACAGGGGGCCGGGGAGCTGTTTTTT; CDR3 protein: CASRQGAGELFF
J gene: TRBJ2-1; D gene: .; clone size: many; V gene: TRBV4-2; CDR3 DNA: TGTGCCAGCAGCCAAGAGGCGGCCAGCTCCTACAATGAGCAGTTCTTC; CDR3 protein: CASSQEAASSYNEQFF
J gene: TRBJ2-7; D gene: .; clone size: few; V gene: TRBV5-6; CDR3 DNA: TGTGCCAGCAGCTTAGGCCGGGCGAACGAGCAGTACTTC; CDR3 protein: CASSLGRANEQYF
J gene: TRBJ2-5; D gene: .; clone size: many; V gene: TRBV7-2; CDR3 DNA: TGTGCCAGCAGCCGAATTCCGGGAAACCAAGAGACCCAGTACTTC; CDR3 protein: CASSRIPGNQETQYF
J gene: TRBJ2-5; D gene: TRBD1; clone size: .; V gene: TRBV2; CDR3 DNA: TGTGCCAGCAGATCCGGGACAGCGGATCAGACCCAGTACTTC; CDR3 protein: CASRSGTADQTQYF
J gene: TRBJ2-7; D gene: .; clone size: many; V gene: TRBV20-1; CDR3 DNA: TGCAGTGTTTCTCCCTTTAGCTACGAGCAGTACTTC; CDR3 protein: CSVSPFSYEQYF
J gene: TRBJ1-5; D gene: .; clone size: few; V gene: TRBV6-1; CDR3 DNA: TGTGCCAGCAGTGAAAACAGGCGCGAGCCCCAGCATTTT; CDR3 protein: CASSENRREPQHF
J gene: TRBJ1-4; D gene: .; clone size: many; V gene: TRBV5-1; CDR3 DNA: TGCGCCAGCAGCGTAGCTGCAACTAATGAAAAACTGTTTTTT; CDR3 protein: CASSVAATNEKLFF
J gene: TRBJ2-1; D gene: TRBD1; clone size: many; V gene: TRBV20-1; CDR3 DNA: TGCAGTGCTAGCAAACCGGGACAGGGTTCCTACAATGAGCAGTTCTTC; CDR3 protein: CSASKPGQGSYNEQFF
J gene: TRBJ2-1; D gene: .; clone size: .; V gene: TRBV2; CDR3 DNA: TGTGCCAGCAGTGAAGCTACAGGCCTCACCTACAATGAGCAGTTCTTC; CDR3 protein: CASSEATGLTYNEQFF
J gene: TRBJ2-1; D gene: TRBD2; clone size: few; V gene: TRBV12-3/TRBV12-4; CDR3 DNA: TGTGCCAGCAGTTTTCTGACTAGCGGGGAAAACAATGAGCAGTTCTTC; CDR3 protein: CASSFLTSGENNEQFF